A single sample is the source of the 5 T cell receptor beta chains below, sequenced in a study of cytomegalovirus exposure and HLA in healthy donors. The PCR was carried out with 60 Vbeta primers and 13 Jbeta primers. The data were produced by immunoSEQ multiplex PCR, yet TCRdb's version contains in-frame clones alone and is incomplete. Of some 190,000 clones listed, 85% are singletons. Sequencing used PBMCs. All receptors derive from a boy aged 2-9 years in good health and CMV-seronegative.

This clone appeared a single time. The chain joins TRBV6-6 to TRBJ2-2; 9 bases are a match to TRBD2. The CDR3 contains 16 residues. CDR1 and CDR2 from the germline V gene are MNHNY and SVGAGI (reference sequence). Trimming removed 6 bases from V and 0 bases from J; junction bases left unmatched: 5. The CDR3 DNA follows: TGTGCCAGCAGCGTTAGCGGGGGAACGAACACCGGGGAGCTGTTTTTT. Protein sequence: CASSVSGGTNTGELFF.

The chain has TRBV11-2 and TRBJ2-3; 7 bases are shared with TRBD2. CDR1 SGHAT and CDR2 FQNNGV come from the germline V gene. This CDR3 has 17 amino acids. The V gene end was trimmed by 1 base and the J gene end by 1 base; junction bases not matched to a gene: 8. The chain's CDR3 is CASSLGWDYTRTDTQYF. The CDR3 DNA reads TGTGCCAGCAGCTTAGGGTGGGACTATACGCGCACAGATACGCAGTATTTT.

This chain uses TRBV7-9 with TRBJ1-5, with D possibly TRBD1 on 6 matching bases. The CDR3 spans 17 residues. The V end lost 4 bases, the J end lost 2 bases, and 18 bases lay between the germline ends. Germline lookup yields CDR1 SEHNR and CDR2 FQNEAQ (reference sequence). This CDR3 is CASSSAPGEYGNQPQHF. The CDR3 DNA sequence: TGTGCCAGCAGCTCGGCCCCAGGGGAATATGGCAATCAGCCCCAGCATTTT.

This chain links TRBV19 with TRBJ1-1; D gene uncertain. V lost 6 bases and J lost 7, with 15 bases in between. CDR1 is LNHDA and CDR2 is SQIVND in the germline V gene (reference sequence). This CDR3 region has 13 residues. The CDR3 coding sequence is TGTGCCAGTAGAGCTACGAGCAAATTTGAAGCTTTCTTT. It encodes CASRATSKFEAFF.

CDR3 in DNA: TGCAGCGTCCTGAAGACCAGATCCCGCGGGGTGGGGTCGGCCAAAAACATTCAGTACTTC. Its translation: CSVLKTRSRGVGSAKNIQYF. The chain joins TRBV29-1 to TRBJ2-4, with D perhaps matching TRBD2 (6 bases). Germline assignment: CDR1 SQVTM and CDR2 ANQGSEA. The CDR3 spans 20 residues. Trimming shortened V by 6 bases and J by 1 base, and 31 bases separated the two germline ends.